The next 21 T cell receptor beta chains were all read from a single sample in a study of blood T cell repertoires in COVID-19. Clones were sequenced by immunoSEQ multiplex PCR, and TCRdb holds only the in-frame ones, with some missing. Of around 46,000 clones in the sample, roughly 88% were seen once. The sequencing sample was made of peripheral blood. All receptors come from a human donor in a cohort sampled during active COVID-19.

This chain connects TRBV19 to TRBJ1-3, with 8 positions matching TRBD1. V lost 7 bases to trimming and J lost 1 base; unmatched junction nucleotides: 6. CDR1 is LNHDA, CDR2 SQIVND, per germline (reference sequence). The CDR3 contains 15 residues. The CDR3 region is CASMLQGASGNTIYF. CDR3 in DNA: TGTGCCAGTATGTTGCAGGGGGCTTCTGGAAACACCATATATTTT.

The chain joins TRBV4-1 to TRBJ1-2; D is unclear. Trimming stripped 2 bases from V and 4 bases from J, with 8 bases between. Looked up from germline, CDR1 is MGHRA and CDR2 is YSYEKL. The CDR3 has 13 amino acids. CDR3 nucleotide sequence: TGCGCCAGCAGCCAAAGGGAGGGCTATGGCTACACCTTC. It specifies CASSQREGYGYTF.

The chain recombines TRBV5-6 with TRBJ2-3, with 9 bases aligning to TRBD2. Germline V gene sequence: CDR1 SGHDT, CDR2 YYEEEE. V lost 2 bases and J lost 4; bases outside the gene matches: 11. The CDR3 spans 17 residues. DNA of the CDR3: TGTGCCAGCAGCTTTCTGTCAGCGGGGGGCAGGGCAGATACGCAGTATTTT. Protein sequence: CASSFLSAGGRADTQYF.

The V and J genes are TRBV7-2 and TRBJ1-1; D not certain. The CDR3 is made up of 13 amino acids. CDR1 is SGHTA and CDR2 is FQGNSA in the germline V gene. V gave up 3 bases and J gave up 3 bases, with 8 bases separating them. This CDR3 is CASSFVGYTEAFF. CDR3 in DNA: TGTGCCAGCAGCTTCGTCGGGTACACTGAAGCTTTCTTT. Full variable domain (missing parts from reference TRBV7-2 and TRBJ1-1): GAGVSQSPSNKVTEKGKDVELRCDPISGHTALYWYRQSLGQGLEFLIYFQGNSAPDKSGLPSDRFSAERTGGSVSTLTIQRTQQEDSAVYLCASSFVGYTEAFFGQGTRLTVV.

The chain carries TRBV5-1 and TRBJ2-3, with D hard to call. V was shortened by 0 bases and J by 4 bases, with 9 bases between the two germline ends. The CDR3 spans 14 residues. From germline, CDR1 is SGHRS and CDR2 YFSETQ. For the CDR3, the DNA is TGCGCCAGCAGCTTGGCGGGTCCGGCAGATACGCAGTATTTT. Protein sequence: CASSLAGPADTQYF.

This chain links TRBV11-3 with TRBJ2-1; tentative D call: TRBD2 (5 bases). Germline assignment: CDR1 SGHNT and CDR2 YENEEA. There are 12 residues in the CDR3. V lost 8 bases, J lost 9 bases, and 14 bases lay in between. CDR3 amino acids: CASGYSGGEQFF. As DNA, the CDR3 is TGTGCCAGCGGATACAGCGGCGGTGAGCAGTTCTTC.

This chain connects TRBV7-2 to TRBJ2-7; D is possibly TRBD2 (5 bases). Per germline, CDR1 SGHTA and CDR2 FQGNSA. The CDR3 runs to 14 residues. The V gene lost 8 bases and the J gene lost 4 bases, with 18 bases spanning the gap. CDR3 residues: CASSAPTRRYEQYF. The CDR3 nucleotides read TGTGCCAGCTCTGCACCCACTAGAAGGTACGAGCAGTACTTC. Variable domain in full (rest from reference TRBV7-2 and TRBJ2-7): GAGVSQSPSNKVTEKGKDVELRCDPISGHTALYWYRQSLGQGLEFLIYFQGNSAPDKSGLPSDRFSAERTGGSVSTLTIQRTQQEDSAVYLCASSAPTRRYEQYFGPGTRLTVT.

The chain carries TRBV19 and TRBJ2-5, with D unclear. The CDR3 loop spans 13 amino acids. Germline V CDR1 and CDR2: LNHDA, SQIVND (reference sequence). V dropped 8 bases and J dropped 0 bases, with 10 bases sitting between them. The CDR3 loop reads CASSQTNQETQYF. As DNA, the CDR3 is TGTGCCAGTTCCCAGACAAACCAAGAGACCCAGTACTTC.

The rearrangement links TRBV5-6 to TRBJ2-7, with a possible D match to TRBD2 (5 bases). V shed 4 bases and J shed 3 bases, with 8 bases lying between them. CDR1 SGHDT and CDR2 YYEEEE come from the germline V gene. This CDR3 comprises 12 residues. CDR3 nucleotides: TGTGCCAGCAGCGCGGGCTTCTACGAGCAGTACTTC. This sequence encodes CASSAGFYEQYF.

Only a few counts were recorded for this clone. The CDR3 sequence: CASSPPSVNTGELFF. The CDR3 DNA is TGTGCCAGCTCACCGCCTAGCGTAAACACCGGGGAGCTGTTTTTT. The chain has TRBV18 and TRBJ2-2; weak D call: TRBD2 (6 bases). V lost 3 bases and J 2 bases, leaving 10 bases between the germline ends. CDR1 and CDR2 from the germline V gene are KGHSH and LQKENI. This CDR3 is 15 amino acids long. Looking up the rest from reference TRBV18 and TRBJ2-2 gives the full variable domain: NAGVMQNPRHLVRRRGQEARLRCSPMKGHSHVYWYRQLPEEGLKFMVYLQKENIIDESGMPKERFSAEFPKEGPSILRIQQVVRGDSAAYFCASSPPSVNTGELFFGEGSRLTVL.

The chain is built from TRBV18 and TRBJ2-1; 15 positions agree with TRBD2. V was pared by 3 bases and J by 0 bases, with 9 bases of the junction left unmatched. This CDR3 has 20 residues. CDR1 KGHSH and CDR2 LQKENI come from the germline V gene. The CDR3 sequence: CASSPAGTSGGTSSYNEQFF. The CDR3 DNA is TGTGCCAGCTCACCTGCAGGGACTAGCGGGGGGACCAGCTCCTACAATGAGCAGTTCTTC.

This clone was observed a single time. This chain joins TRBV7-2 and TRBJ2-7; 9 bases agree with TRBD2. V lost 6 bases and J lost 3; bases outside the gene matches: 6. The germline V gene has CDR1 SGHTA and CDR2 FQGNSA. CDR3 length: 14 amino acids. The CDR3 nucleotides read TGTGCCAGCAGGCGCGGGGGGGCCCTCTACGAGCAGTACTTC. It codes for CASRRGGALYEQYF.

CDR3 nucleotides: TGTGCCAGCAGCTTTTGGGCTAGCGGGGGGTCCCGGGGCAATGAGCAGTTCTTC. Translated, it gives CASSFWASGGSRGNEQFF. This chain connects TRBV7-9 to TRBJ2-1; 11 bases map to TRBD2. V lost 3 bases and J lost 6; bases outside the gene matches: 13. The V gene's germline CDR1 is SEHNR and CDR2 FQNEAQ (reference sequence). The CDR3 loop spans 18 amino acids.

Only one count was recorded for this clone. The chain carries TRBV5-1 and TRBJ1-1; 11 bases are a match to TRBD1. After removal of 3 bases from V and 2 bases from J, the junction contained 3 bases not matched to a gene. Germline lookup yields CDR1 SGHRS and CDR2 YFSETQ. The CDR3 has 15 amino acids. The CDR3 reads CASSWTGGPNTEAFF. The CDR3 coding sequence is TGCGCCAGCAGCTGGACAGGGGGCCCTAACACTGAAGCTTTCTTT.

The chain has TRBV6-6 and TRBJ1-2; D is uncertain. V was trimmed by 6 bases and J by 5 bases, leaving 10 bases between them. The CDR3 is made up of 12 amino acids. CDR1 and CDR2 (germline): MNHNY, SVGAGI (reference sequence). The chain's CDR3 is CASSPDTYGYTF. Here the CDR3 DNA reads TGTGCCAGCAGCCCCGACACATATGGCTACACCTTC.

This clone was detected a few times. The chain links TRBV27 to TRBJ1-5, with D possibly being TRBD1 (5 bases). The CDR3 totals 16 residues. Germline CDR1 reads MNHEY; CDR2 reads SMNVEV (reference sequence). Trimming removed 2 bases at V and 2 bases at J, with 13 bases between. The CDR3 spells CASSLGAGSGNQPQHF. DNA for the CDR3: TGTGCCAGCAGTTTAGGGGCAGGTTCTGGCAATCAGCCCCAGCATTTT.

The J gene is TRBJ1-4, the V gene TRBV28; D perhaps matches TRBD1 (5 bases). The CDR3 sequence is 14 residues long. Trimming took off 7 bases at V and 2 bases at J, with 11 bases between the two ends. Germline CDR1 and CDR2: MDHEN and SYDVKM. CDR3 bases: TGTGCCAGCACCCCTGGGGGGACTAATGAAAAACTGTTTTTT. This sequence encodes CASTPGGTNEKLFF.

V and J are TRBV9 and TRBJ1-1, with TRBD1 matching 7 bases. Germline V lookup: CDR1 SGDLS, CDR2 YYNGEE. The CDR3 is 14 residues long. V shed 7 bases, J shed 0 bases, and the junction held 6 bases outside the gene matches. The CDR3 is CASGAGGLNTEAFF. In DNA form, the CDR3 reads TGTGCCAGCGGGGCAGGGGGACTGAACACTGAAGCTTTCTTT.

This chain uses TRBV30 with TRBJ2-1, with 12 bases aligning to TRBD2. This CDR3 is 17 amino acids long. Germline CDR1 and CDR2: GTSNPN and SVGIG (reference sequence). After removal of 2 bases from V and 7 bases from J, the junction contained 12 bases not matched to a gene. This CDR3 reads CAWSSGLAGSTKNEQFF. CDR3 nucleotides: TGTGCCTGGAGTTCTGGACTAGCGGGGAGCACCAAGAATGAGCAGTTCTTC.

The CDR3 DNA reads TGTGCAAGTCGCTACTGGACAGGGGAGGGTCTATTGAGCAATCAGCCCCAGCATTTT. This encodes CASRYWTGEGLLSNQPQHF. V and J are TRBV12-2 and TRBJ1-5; TRBD1, the table's D call, was not compared with the DNA. TRBV12-2 is tagged as a pseudogene. The CDR3 runs 19 residues.

The chain is built from TRBV5-4 and TRBJ2-7; perhaps TRBD2 as D (7 bases). This CDR3 has 14 residues. Trimming removed 2 bases at V and 7 bases at J, with 16 bases between. CDR1 is SGHNT and CDR2 is YYREEE in the germline V gene (reference sequence). This chain's CDR3 is CASSLIGGGGEQYF. CDR3 DNA: TGTGCCAGCAGCTTAATTGGGGGGGGCGGGGAGCAGTACTTC.